A single sample is the source of the 31 T cell receptor beta chains below, sequenced in a study of shared clonotypes between healthy human individuals. The method was immunoSEQ multiplex PCR; TCRdb's version includes in-frame clones alone and lacks a portion of them. Found here are 1 million to 1.2 million clones, about 72% of them singletons; the top ten hold 0.85% to 1%. Sequenced sample: memory CD4+ T cells from PBMCs. The subset is: CD45RA-negative fraction. Receptors originate from a man aged 18-30 years in good health. Some clones in this sample may be carry-over from other donors' samples.

The chain employs TRBV29-1 and TRBJ1-3, with D possibly matching TRBD1 (6 bases). The CDR3 length is 14 residues. The V gene's germline CDR1 is SQVTM and CDR2 ANQGSEA. V was pared by 7 bases and J by 0 bases, with 13 bases between. Here the CDR3 reads CSAHDRSSGNTIYF. The DNA of the CDR3 is TGCAGCGCCCACGACAGGAGCTCTGGAAACACCATATATTTT.

This sequence joins TRBV28 and TRBJ2-7; the match to TRBD2 covers 13 bases. After removal of 6 bases from V and 7 bases from J, the junction contained 3 bases not matched to a gene. Germline V gene data show CDR1 as MDHEN and CDR2 as SYDVKM. The CDR3 spans 13 residues. CDR3 sequence (DNA): TGTGCCAGCAGCTCGACTAGCGGGGGGGAGCAGTACTTC. Translating gives CASSSTSGGEQYF.

J is TRBJ1-1 and V is TRBV18; D is undetermined. Trimming pared 2 bases from V and 1 base from J, leaving 11 bases between. Germline V lookup: CDR1 KGHSH, CDR2 LQKENI. The CDR3 runs to 15 residues. CDR3 protein: CASSPVEIKNTEAFF. The CDR3 DNA is TGTGCCAGCTCACCAGTGGAGATTAAGAACACTGAAGCTTTCTTT.

This clone was seen more than once but under ten times. The rearrangement uses TRBV7-9 and TRBJ1-3; no reliable D call. Deletions cut 4 bases from V and 0 bases from J, with 19 bases between. CDR1 is SEHNR, CDR2 FQNEAQ, per germline (reference sequence). This CDR3 comprises 18 residues. CDR3 loop: CASSSKAPGGLSGNTIYF. The CDR3 nucleotides are TGTGCCAGCAGCTCCAAAGCCCCGGGTGGGCTCTCTGGAAACACCATATATTTT.

The chain links TRBV10-3 to TRBJ2-7, with 7 bases aligning to TRBD1. Trimming cost V 4 bases and J 2 bases; bases outside gene matches: 5. Germline V gene lookup returns CDR1 ENHRY and CDR2 SYGVKD. The CDR3 covers 14 residues. As DNA, the CDR3 is TGTGCCATCAGTGGGACAGGCCTTACCTACGAGCAGTACTTC. Translating it yields CAISGTGLTYEQYF.

The chain joins TRBV28 to TRBJ1-1; the match to TRBD1 covers 8 bases. The CDR3 totals 16 residues. Germline V gives CDR1 MDHEN, CDR2 SYDVKM. The ends lost 3 bases at V and 2 bases at J; junction bases unmatched: 8. The CDR3 reads CASSFHTGGVNTEAFF. The CDR3 nucleotides read TGTGCCAGCAGTTTCCACACAGGGGGGGTTAACACTGAAGCTTTCTTT.

The chain has TRBV7-3 and TRBJ2-3, with TRBD2 as a possible D gene (6 bases). Germline CDR1 is SGHTA and CDR2 is FQGTGA. This CDR3 has 16 residues. V dropped 6 bases and J dropped 3 bases, with 19 bases sitting between them. The CDR3 reads CASSLTTTRGTDTQYF. For the CDR3, the DNA is TGTGCCAGCAGTCTTACCACGACTAGAGGTACAGATACGCAGTATTTT.

The rearrangement uses TRBV4-2 and TRBJ2-3; 7 nucleotides agree with TRBD2. The CDR3 has 17 amino acids. With 0 bases clipped from V and 1 base from J, the junction kept 7 bases outside the gene matches. Germline-derived CDR1 and CDR2 are LGHNA and YNFKEQ. This CDR3 is CASSQDLYGRRTDTQYF. CDR3 DNA: TGTGCCAGCAGCCAAGACCTATACGGGAGGCGCACAGATACGCAGTATTTT.

This clone was picked up a small number of times. The sample holds other DNA sequences that translate to the same CDR3. The gene calls are TRBV30 and TRBJ1-1; D ambiguous. Germline V gene lookup returns CDR1 GTSNPN and CDR2 SVGIG (reference sequence). Trimming cost V 2 bases and J 1 base, with 8 bases left between them. The CDR3 has 13 residues. The CDR3 loop is CAWSPGSNTEAFF. CDR3 bases: TGTGCCTGGAGTCCAGGTTCGAACACTGAAGCTTTCTTT. Variable domain in full (rest from reference TRBV30 and TRBJ1-1): SQTIHQWPATLVQPVGSPLSLECTVEGTSNPNLYWYRQAAGRGLQLLFYSVGIGQISSEVPQNLSASRPQDRQFILSSKKLLLSDSGFYLCAWSPGSNTEAFFGQGTRLTVV.

This clone turned up a few times. CDR3 nucleotides: TGTGCCAGCAGTAAGGACAGGGTAGACACTGAAGCTTTCTTT. It yields the protein CASSKDRVDTEAFF. V usage is TRBV27 and J usage is TRBJ1-1, with TRBD1 matching 8 bases. V gave up 5 bases and J gave up 3 bases; unmatched junction bases: 5. The CDR3 sequence is 14 residues long. Per germline, CDR1 MNHEY and CDR2 SMNVEV (reference sequence).

The sample holds one count of this clone. The chain uses TRBV7-8 and TRBJ2-2, with D perhaps assigned TRBD1 or TRBD2 (6 bases each). The CDR3 is 15 amino acids. V dropped 5 bases and J dropped 4 bases, with 14 bases sitting between them. Germline CDR1 SGHVS, CDR2 FQNEAQ. CDR3 loop: CASSPPGARTGELFF. Here the CDR3 DNA reads TGTGCCAGCAGCCCGCCGGGGGCGCGCACCGGGGAGCTGTTTTTT.

This chain joins TRBV5-1 and TRBJ2-7; TRBD2 matches 7 bases. The CDR3 loop spans 15 amino acids. Trimming cost V 4 bases and J 2 bases; bases outside gene matches: 9. Looked up from germline, CDR1 is SGHRS and CDR2 is YFSETQ. The CDR3 reads CASSLPGGTPYEQYF. DNA for the CDR3: TGCGCCAGCAGCCTCCCGGGGGGAACACCCTACGAGCAGTACTTC.

The chain uses TRBV6-6 and TRBJ2-5; D possibly matches TRBD1 or TRBD2 (5 bases each). The CDR3 runs 16 residues. Germline CDR1 MNHNY, CDR2 SVGAGI (reference sequence). V lost 2 bases, J lost 4 bases, and 17 bases lay in between. The CDR3 DNA follows: TGTGCCAGCAGTTACGCCCGTGGGGGTGTAATAGAGACCCAGTACTTC. This sequence encodes CASSYARGGVIETQYF.

The chain joins TRBV5-4 to TRBJ2-7, with D perhaps matching TRBD1 (5 bases). The germline V and J ends were trimmed by 4 bases and 6 bases, with 11 bases remaining between them. Germline V gene data show CDR1 as SGHNT and CDR2 as YYREEE (reference sequence). The CDR3 is made up of 12 amino acids. The CDR3 spells CASSRGRGEQYF. The CDR3 DNA reads TGTGCCAGCAGCAGGGGTCGAGGCGAGCAGTACTTC.

In its sample, this clone was seen a few times. The chain joins TRBV7-3 to TRBJ2-1; D is ambiguous. The CDR3 has 15 residues. The V and J ends lost 5 bases and 0 bases respectively, with 11 bases between them. In germline, CDR1 is SGHTA, CDR2 FQGTGA. The CDR3 nucleotides read TGTGCCAGCAGCCCCCGAAACAGCTCCTACAATGAGCAGTTCTTC. The encoded protein is CASSPRNSSYNEQFF.

This clone came up a few times. The chain joins TRBV4-3 to TRBJ2-3, with D perhaps TRBD2 (7 bases). The germline CDR1 and CDR2 sequences are LGHNA and YSLEER. The V gene lost 0 bases and the J gene lost 2 bases, with 15 bases spanning the gap. CDR3 length: 17 residues. This chain's CDR3 is CASSQEWGRGTTDTQYF. CDR3 coding DNA: TGCGCCAGCAGCCAAGAATGGGGGAGGGGGACCACAGATACGCAGTATTTT.

This clone was counted ten times or more. The rearrangement links TRBV27 to TRBJ1-5; D ambiguous. With 5 bases removed from V and 0 bases from J, the gap between germline ends came to 17 bases. Germline loops: CDR1 MNHEY, CDR2 SMNVEV (reference sequence). CDR3 size: 17 residues. The CDR3 sequence is CASSLIGRAYSNQPQHF. CDR3 in DNA: TGTGCCAGCAGTCTTATAGGGAGGGCTTATAGCAATCAGCCCCAGCATTTT.

V and J are TRBV20-1 and TRBJ2-3, with D hard to call. The V end lost 0 bases, the J end lost 10 bases, and 8 bases lay between the germline ends. The CDR3 totals 11 residues. The germline gives CDR1 DFQATT, CDR2 SNEGSKA (reference sequence). CDR3 nucleotides: TGCAGTGCTAGAGAAATGTTCGCGCAGTATTTT. Encoded protein: CSAREMFAQYF.

On this clone: Additional DNA sequences in this sample encode the identical CDR3. V and J are TRBV5-1 and TRBJ1-1; 9 positions agree with TRBD1. Germline V gene lookup returns CDR1 SGHRS and CDR2 YFSETQ. Unmatched junction bases numbered 3, after V lost 3 bases and J lost 3 bases. The CDR3 has 14 amino acids. CDR3 DNA sequence: TGCGCCAGCAGCTCAGGACAGGGGTACACTGAAGCTTTCTTT. The encoded protein is CASSSGQGYTEAFF.

V usage is TRBV18 and J usage is TRBJ1-5; D unresolved. CDR3 size: 15 residues. Trimming pared 2 bases from V and 5 bases from J, leaving 13 bases between. Germline V gives CDR1 KGHSH, CDR2 LQKENI. In DNA, the CDR3 is TGTGCCAGCTCACCAGGTTTACTTTTTGATCAGCCCCAGCATTTT. Residues: CASSPGLLFDQPQHF.

This chain links TRBV6-1 with TRBJ1-5, with D perhaps matching TRBD1 (6 bases). V shed 6 bases and J shed 9 bases, with 18 bases lying between them. Looked up from germline, CDR1 is MNHNS and CDR2 is SASEGT. This CDR3 is built from 14 residues. Here the CDR3 DNA reads TGTGCCAGCAGAGACAGGACGGCCGAAAGGCCCCAGCATTTT. Its translation is CASRDRTAERPQHF.

V is TRBV6-1 and J is TRBJ2-5, with TRBD2 matching 11 bases. Unmatched junction bases numbered 8, after V lost 7 bases and J lost 4 bases. CDR3 length: 15 residues. From germline, CDR1 is MNHNS and CDR2 SASEGT. CDR3: CASKNSGRAGETQYF. In DNA, the CDR3 is TGTGCCAGCAAGAATAGCGGGAGGGCCGGAGAGACCCAGTACTTC.

The chain recombines TRBV20-1 with TRBJ2-5; D not certain. There are 10 residues in the CDR3. V shed 3 bases and J shed 6 bases, with 5 bases lying between them. Looked up from germline, CDR1 is DFQATT and CDR2 is SNEGSKA (reference sequence). The CDR3 protein is CSASRQTQYF. CDR3 sequence (DNA): TGCAGTGCTAGTCGGCAGACCCAGTACTTC.

The chain employs TRBV10-3 and TRBJ2-1; TRBD2 aligns across 9 bases. CDR3 length: 14 residues. J was trimmed by 7 bases and V by 7 bases; bases with no gene match: 8. CDR1 is ENHRY, CDR2 SYGVKD, per germline. CDR3 residues: CAITRAGGRNEQFF. CDR3 bases: TGTGCCATCACCCGAGCGGGAGGTCGGAATGAGCAGTTCTTC.

Points on this clone: Other DNA sequences within the sample encode an identical CDR3. The chain uses TRBV11-2 and TRBJ2-6; TRBD1 might be the D (6 bases). Trimming stripped 5 bases from V and 1 base from J, with 9 bases between. The V gene's germline CDR1 is SGHAT and CDR2 FQNNGV. This CDR3 region has 15 residues. Written as DNA, the CDR3 is TGTGCCAGCAGCCTCAGGGGTTCTGGGGCCAACGTCCTGACTTTC. The encoded protein is CASSLRGSGANVLTF.

This clone was seen only a few times. The chain joins TRBV7-6 to TRBJ2-1; D might be TRBD1 (6 bases). This CDR3 comprises 12 residues. V was cut by 5 bases and J by 9 bases, with 11 bases left in between. Looked up from germline, CDR1 is SGHVS and CDR2 is FNYEAQ. The CDR3, as DNA: TGTGCCAGCAGCCAGGGGTTAGGTGAGCAGTTCTTC. It specifies CASSQGLGEQFF. Full variable domain (remainder filled in from reference TRBV7-6 and TRBJ2-1): GAGVSQSPRYKVTKRGQDVALRCDPISGHVSLYWYRQALGQGPEFLTYFNYEAQQDKSGLPNDRFSAERPEGSISTLTIQRTEQRDSAMYRCASSQGLGEQFFGPGTRLTVL.

This clone occurred once. The chain uses TRBV25-1 and TRBJ2-7, with D maybe TRBD2 (6 bases). The V end was cut by 3 bases, the J end by 3 bases, with 9 bases between. Germline V gives CDR1 MGHDK, CDR2 SYGVNS. The CDR3 sequence is 13 residues long. In DNA, the CDR3 is TGTGCCAGCAGTGAGGGGGGAGGCTACGAGCAGTACTTC. Translating gives CASSEGGGYEQYF.

The V and J genes are TRBV5-4 and TRBJ1-2; tentatively, D is TRBD1 (5 bases). This CDR3 comprises 13 residues. Trimming removed 1 base from V and 3 bases from J, with 7 bases in between. The germline gives CDR1 SGHNT, CDR2 YYREEE (reference sequence). This chain's CDR3 is CASSLTGHYGYTF. The CDR3, as DNA: TGTGCCAGCAGCTTGACAGGTCACTATGGCTACACCTTC.

This clone has only a few counts. V and J are TRBV28 and TRBJ1-1; D is unclear. Germline values: CDR1 MDHEN, CDR2 SYDVKM. V shed 4 bases and J shed 7 bases, with 4 bases lying between them. CDR3 length: 10 amino acids. CDR3: CASSYGEAFF. CDR3 DNA: TGTGCCAGCAGTTACGGTGAAGCTTTCTTT.

V gene TRBV11-2 combines with J gene TRBJ2-6; D remains unclear. Germline loops: CDR1 SGHAT, CDR2 FQNNGV. The V gene lost 2 bases and the J gene lost 0 bases, with 5 bases spanning the gap. The CDR3 is 15 amino acids. The CDR3 DNA sequence: TGTGCCAGCAGCTTAATTACCTCTGGGGCCAACGTCCTGACTTTC. This codes for CASSLITSGANVLTF.

The rearrangement uses TRBV7-6 and TRBJ2-1, with D uncertain. CDR1 is SGHVS, CDR2 FNYEAQ, per germline. V was cut by 0 bases and J by 6 bases, with 6 bases left in between. The CDR3 covers 13 residues. CDR3 nucleotides: TGTGCCAGCAGCTTAGCGATAGTCAATGAGCAGTTCTTC. This translates into CASSLAIVNEQFF.